The clone carrying this TCR beta chain has a count of ten or more. No antigen is known for it. The record originates from a study of CD8 T cells in ankylosing spondylitis. Study-wide results and limits: Significant enrichment of disease-linked clones was reported in matched ankylosing spondylitis synovial fluid.

With molecular barcodes, quantitative 5'-RACE was used to make the TCR beta libraries. TCRdb ran MiXCR on the 5' RACE reads and lists one entry per CDR3 protein. The sample holds approximately 200,000 distinct CDR3 sequences, approximately 13% seen once. The source material was blood, either unsorted or a sorted T cell fraction (not recorded which). The clonotype comes from a female donor with ankylosing spondylitis or in good health (not recorded which).

This CDR3 is CASSLAPDTQYF. The DNA of the CDR3 is TGCGCCAGCAGCTTGGCCCCAGATACGCAGTATTTT. The chain links TRBV5-1 to TRBJ2-3, with no clear D. Germline V gene sequence: CDR1 SGHRS, CDR2 YFSETQ. Trimming removed 0 bases from V and 4 bases from J, with 3 bases in between. The CDR3 consists of 12 residues.